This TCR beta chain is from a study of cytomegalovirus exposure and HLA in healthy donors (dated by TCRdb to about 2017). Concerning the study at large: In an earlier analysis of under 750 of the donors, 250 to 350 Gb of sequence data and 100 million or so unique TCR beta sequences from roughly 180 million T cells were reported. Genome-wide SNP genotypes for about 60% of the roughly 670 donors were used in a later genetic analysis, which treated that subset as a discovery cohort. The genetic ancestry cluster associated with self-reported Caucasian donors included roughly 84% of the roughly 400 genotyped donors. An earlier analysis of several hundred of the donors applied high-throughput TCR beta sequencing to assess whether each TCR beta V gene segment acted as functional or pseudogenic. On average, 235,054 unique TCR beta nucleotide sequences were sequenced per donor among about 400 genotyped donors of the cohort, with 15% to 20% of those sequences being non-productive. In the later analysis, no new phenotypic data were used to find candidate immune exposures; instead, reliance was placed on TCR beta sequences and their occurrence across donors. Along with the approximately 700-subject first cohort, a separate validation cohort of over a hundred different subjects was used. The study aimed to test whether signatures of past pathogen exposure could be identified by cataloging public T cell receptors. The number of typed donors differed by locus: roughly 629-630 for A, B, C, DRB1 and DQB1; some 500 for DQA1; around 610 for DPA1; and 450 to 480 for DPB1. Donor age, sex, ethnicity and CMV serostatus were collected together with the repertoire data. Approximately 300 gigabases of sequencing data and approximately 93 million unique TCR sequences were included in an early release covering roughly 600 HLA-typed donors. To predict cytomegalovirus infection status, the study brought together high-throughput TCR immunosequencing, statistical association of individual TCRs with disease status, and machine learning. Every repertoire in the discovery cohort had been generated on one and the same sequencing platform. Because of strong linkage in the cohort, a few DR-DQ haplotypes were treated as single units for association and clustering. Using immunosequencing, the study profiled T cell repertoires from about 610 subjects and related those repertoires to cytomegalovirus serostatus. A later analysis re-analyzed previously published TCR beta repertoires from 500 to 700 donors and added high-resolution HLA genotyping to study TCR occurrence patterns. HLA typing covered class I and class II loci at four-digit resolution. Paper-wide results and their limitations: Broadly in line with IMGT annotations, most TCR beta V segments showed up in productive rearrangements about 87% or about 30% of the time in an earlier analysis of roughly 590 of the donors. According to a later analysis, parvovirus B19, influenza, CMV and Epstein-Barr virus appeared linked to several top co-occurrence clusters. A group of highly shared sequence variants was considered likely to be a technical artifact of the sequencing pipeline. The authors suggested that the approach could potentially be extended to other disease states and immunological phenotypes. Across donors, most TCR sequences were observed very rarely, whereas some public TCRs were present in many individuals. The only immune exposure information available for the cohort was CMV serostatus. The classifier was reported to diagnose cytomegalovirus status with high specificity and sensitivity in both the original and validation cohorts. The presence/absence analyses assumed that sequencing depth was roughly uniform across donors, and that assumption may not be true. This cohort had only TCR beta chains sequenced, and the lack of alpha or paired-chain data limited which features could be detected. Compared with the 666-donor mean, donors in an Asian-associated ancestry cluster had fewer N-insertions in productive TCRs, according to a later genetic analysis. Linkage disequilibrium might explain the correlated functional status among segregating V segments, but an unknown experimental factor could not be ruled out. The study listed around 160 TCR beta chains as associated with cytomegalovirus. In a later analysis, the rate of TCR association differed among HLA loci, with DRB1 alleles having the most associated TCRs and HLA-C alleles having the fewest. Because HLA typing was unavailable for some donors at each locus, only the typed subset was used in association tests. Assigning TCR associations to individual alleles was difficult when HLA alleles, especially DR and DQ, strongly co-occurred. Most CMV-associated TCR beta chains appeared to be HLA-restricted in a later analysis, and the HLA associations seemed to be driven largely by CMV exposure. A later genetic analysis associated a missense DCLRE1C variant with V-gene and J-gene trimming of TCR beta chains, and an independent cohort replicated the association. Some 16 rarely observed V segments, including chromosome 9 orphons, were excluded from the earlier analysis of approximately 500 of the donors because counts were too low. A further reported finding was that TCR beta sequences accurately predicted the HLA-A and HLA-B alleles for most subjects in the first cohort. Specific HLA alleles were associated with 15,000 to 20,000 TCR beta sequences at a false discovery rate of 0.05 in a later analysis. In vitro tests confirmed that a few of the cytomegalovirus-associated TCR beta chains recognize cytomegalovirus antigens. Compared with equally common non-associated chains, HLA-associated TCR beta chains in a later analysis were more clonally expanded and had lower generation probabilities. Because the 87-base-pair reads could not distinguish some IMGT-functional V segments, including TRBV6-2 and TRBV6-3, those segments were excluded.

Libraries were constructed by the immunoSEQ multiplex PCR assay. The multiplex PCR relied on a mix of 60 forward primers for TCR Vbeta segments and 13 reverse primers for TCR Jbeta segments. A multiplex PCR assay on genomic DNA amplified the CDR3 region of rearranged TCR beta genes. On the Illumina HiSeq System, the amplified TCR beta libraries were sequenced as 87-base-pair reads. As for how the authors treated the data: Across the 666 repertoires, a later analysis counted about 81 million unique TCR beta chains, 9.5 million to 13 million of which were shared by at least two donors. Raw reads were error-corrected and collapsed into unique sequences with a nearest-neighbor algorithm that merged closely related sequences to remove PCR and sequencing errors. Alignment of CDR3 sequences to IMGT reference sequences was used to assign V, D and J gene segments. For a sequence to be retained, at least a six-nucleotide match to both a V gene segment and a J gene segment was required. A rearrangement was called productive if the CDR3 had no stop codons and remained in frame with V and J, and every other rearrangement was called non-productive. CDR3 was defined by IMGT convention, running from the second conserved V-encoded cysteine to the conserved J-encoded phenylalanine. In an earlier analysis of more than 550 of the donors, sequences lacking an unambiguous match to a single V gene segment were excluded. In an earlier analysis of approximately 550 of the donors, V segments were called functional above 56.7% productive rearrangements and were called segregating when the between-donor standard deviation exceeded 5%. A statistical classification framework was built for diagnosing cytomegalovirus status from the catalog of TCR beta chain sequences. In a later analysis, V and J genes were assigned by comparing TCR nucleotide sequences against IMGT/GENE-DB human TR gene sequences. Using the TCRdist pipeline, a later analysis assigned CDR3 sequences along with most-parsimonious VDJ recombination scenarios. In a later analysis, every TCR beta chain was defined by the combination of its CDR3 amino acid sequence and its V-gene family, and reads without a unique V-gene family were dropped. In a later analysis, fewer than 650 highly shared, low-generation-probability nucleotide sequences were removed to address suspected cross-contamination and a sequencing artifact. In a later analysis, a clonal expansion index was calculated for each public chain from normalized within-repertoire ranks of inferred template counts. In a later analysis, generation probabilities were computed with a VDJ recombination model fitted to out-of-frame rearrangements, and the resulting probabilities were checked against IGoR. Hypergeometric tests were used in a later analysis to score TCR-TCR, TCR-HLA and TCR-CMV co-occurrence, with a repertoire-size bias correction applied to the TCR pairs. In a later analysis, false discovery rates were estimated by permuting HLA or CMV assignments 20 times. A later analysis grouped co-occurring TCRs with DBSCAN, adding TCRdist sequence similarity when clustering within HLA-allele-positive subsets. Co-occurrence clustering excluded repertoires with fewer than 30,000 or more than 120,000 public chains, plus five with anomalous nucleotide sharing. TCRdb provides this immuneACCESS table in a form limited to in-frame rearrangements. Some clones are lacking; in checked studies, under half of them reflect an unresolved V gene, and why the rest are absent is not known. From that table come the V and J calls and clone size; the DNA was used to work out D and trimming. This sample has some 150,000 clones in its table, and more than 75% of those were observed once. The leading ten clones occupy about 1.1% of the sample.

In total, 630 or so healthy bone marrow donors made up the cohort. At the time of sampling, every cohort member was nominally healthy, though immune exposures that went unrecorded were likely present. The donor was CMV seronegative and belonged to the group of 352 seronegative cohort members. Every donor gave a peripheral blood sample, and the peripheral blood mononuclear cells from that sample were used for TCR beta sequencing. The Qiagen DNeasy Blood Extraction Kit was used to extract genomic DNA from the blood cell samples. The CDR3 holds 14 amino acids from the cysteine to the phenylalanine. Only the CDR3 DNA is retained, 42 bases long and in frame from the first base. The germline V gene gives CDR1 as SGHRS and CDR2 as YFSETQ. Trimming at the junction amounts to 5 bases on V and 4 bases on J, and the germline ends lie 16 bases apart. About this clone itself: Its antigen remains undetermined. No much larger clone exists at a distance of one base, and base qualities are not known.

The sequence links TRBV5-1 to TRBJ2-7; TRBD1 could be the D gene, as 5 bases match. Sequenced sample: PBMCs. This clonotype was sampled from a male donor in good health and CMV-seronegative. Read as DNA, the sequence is TGCGCCAGCAGAAACGTAGACAGAGTATACGAGCAGTACTTC. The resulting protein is CASRNVDRVYEQYF.